These 29 T cell receptor beta chains were sequenced from one sample in a study of tumor and adjacent non-tumor tissue in lung cancer. The library came from three nested PCR rounds adapted from ARM-PCR protocols. TCRdb re-derived calls from the multiplex PCR reads in MiXCR, one entry per CDR3 protein. Of 220,000 or so distinct CDR3 sequences in the sample, roughly 70% were seen once. The template was RNA from unsorted bulk tissue. Material: lung tumor tissue. The receptors shown here come from a man aged 60-69 years with non-small cell lung cancer.

With regard to this clonotype: At one end, the junction sequence differs from germline, possibly due to a read error. V is TRBV10-1 and J is TRBJ2-5, with 10 bases matching TRBD2. Looked up from germline, CDR1 is WNHNN and CDR2 is SYGVQD (reference sequence). This CDR3 contains 17 residues. DNA for the CDR3: TGCGCCAGCATAACTCCGCCTAGCGGGAGAACAGGGGAGAGCCAGTACTTC. Residues: CASITPPSGRTGESQYF.

This clonotype was picked up a small number of times. The rearrangement uses TRBV6-5 and TRBJ2-5; 10 positions agree with TRBD2. CDR1 is MNHEY, CDR2 SVGAGI, per germline. The V gene end was trimmed by 6 bases and the J gene end by 9 bases; junction bases not matched to a gene: 13. CDR3 length equals 15 residues. The CDR3 here is CASRMGSGGADAQYF. CDR3 DNA: TGTGCCAGCAGGATGGGGAGCGGGGGGGCAGATGCCCAGTACTTC.

Turning to this clonotype: This may arise from a read error, as a much more abundant clone is one base away. The rearrangement uses TRBV6-2 or TRBV6-3 and TRBJ1-2; tentatively, D is TRBD1 (5 bases). Per germline, CDR1 MNHEY and CDR2 SVGEGT. The germline V and J ends were trimmed by 6 bases and 6 bases, with 14 bases remaining between them. The CDR3 sequence is 13 residues long. In DNA form, the CDR3 reads TGTGCCAGCAGCGGGACCTCAGAGAATGGCTACACCTTC. It translates to CASSGTSENGYTF.

The rearrangement links TRBV29-1 to TRBJ1-2; 11 bases match TRBD1. The CDR3 extends over 12 amino acids. Germline CDR1 and CDR2: SQVTM and ANQGSEA. Trimming took 4 bases from V and 7 from J; bases not matched to a gene: 2. CDR3 nucleotides: TGCAGCGTTGTAGGGACAGGGGGTGGCTACACCTTC. It specifies CSVVGTGGGYTF.

Remarks on this clonotype: A much larger clone lies one base from this, so it may be a read error. V gene TRBV4-2 combines with J gene TRBJ1-5, with D maybe TRBD1 (5 bases). This CDR3 spans 14 amino acids. CDR1 and CDR2 (germline): LGHNA, YNFKEQ. As DNA, the CDR3 is TGTACCAGCAGCGGTGGCGAGGGGAATCAGCCCCAGCATTTT. Protein: CTSSGGEGNQPQHF.

To note about this clonotype: A read error may produce the germline difference seen at one junction end. The chain links TRBV11-3 to TRBJ1-5; 8 bases are shared with TRBD1. The CDR3 is made up of 16 amino acids. From germline, CDR1 is SGHNT and CDR2 YENEEA. In DNA, the CDR3 is TGTGCCAGCAGCTTAGACCGTGGACAGGGCAATCGGCCCCAGCATTTT. This sequence encodes CASSLDRGQGNRPQHF.

The chain employs TRBV20-1 and TRBJ1-6; 7 nucleotides agree with TRBD1. Germline V lookup: CDR1 DFQATT, CDR2 SNEGSKA (reference sequence). The CDR3 contains 17 residues. The junction had 7 bases not matched to a gene; V was cut back by 1 base and J by 1 base. Here the CDR3 reads CSARVRGARSYNSPLHF. CDR3 nucleotides: TGCAGTGCTAGAGTCAGGGGGGCGAGATCCTATAATTCACCCCTCCACTTT.

Concerning this clonotype itself: This sequence may be a read error, since a much larger clone differs from it by one base. This chain connects TRBV20-1 to TRBJ2-3; 12 bases map to TRBD2. This CDR3 has 13 amino acids. In germline, CDR1 is DFQATT, CDR2 SNEGSKA (reference sequence). CDR3 nucleotide sequence: TGCAGTACTAGAAGACCTAGCGGGGGGGCCGGGTATTTT. As protein: CSTRRPSGGAGYF.

About this clonotype itself: One end of the junction fails to match germline, which may point to a read error. The chain combines TRBV20-1 with TRBJ2-7; a possible D gene is TRBD2 (5 bases). Germline lookup yields CDR1 DFQATT and CDR2 SNEGSKA (reference sequence). This CDR3 is 13 amino acids long. The CDR3 coding sequence is TGCAGTACTAGAGGTGTGATTACCTTCGAGCAGTACTTC. This codes for CSTRGVITFEQYF.

This clonotype was observed a handful of times. A read error may be the cause here, since a much bigger clone is one base away. The rearrangement joins TRBV11-3 to TRBJ2-1; the D gene is possibly TRBD2 (5 bases). From germline, CDR1 is SGHNT and CDR2 YENEEA. The CDR3 runs to 14 residues. The CDR3 coding sequence is TGTGTCAGCAGCCGCCGGGGTTGGGACAATGAGCAGTTCTTC. This gives the protein CVSSRRGWDNEQFF.

Comment on this clonotype: A read error may produce the germline difference seen at one junction end. V is TRBV11-1 and J is TRBJ2-2; D is perhaps TRBD1 or TRBD2 (5 bases each). Germline CDR1 reads SGHAT; CDR2 reads FQDESV (reference sequence). This CDR3 spans 16 amino acids. In DNA, the CDR3 is TGTGCCAGCAGCAAAAACCAGGGCTCCTATACCGGGGAGTTGTATTTT. Translating it yields CASSKNQGSYTGELYF.

The chain combines TRBV6-5 with TRBJ1-2; the match to TRBD1 covers 7 bases. After removal of 6 bases from V and 9 bases from J, the junction contained 10 bases not matched to a gene. This CDR3 spans 13 amino acids. Germline V gives CDR1 MNHEY, CDR2 SVGAGI. The CDR3 region is CASRDPTGTRYTF. CDR3 DNA sequence: TGTGCCAGCAGAGACCCGACAGGGACCCGCTACACCTTC.

This clonotype was counted many times. The chain joins TRBV6-1 to TRBJ1-1, with 9 nucleotides matching TRBD1. V trimming: 7 bases; J trimming: 4 bases; junction bases outside the gene matches: 10. Germline V gene sequence: CDR1 MNHNS, CDR2 SASEGT. The CDR3 extends over 15 amino acids. The CDR3 reads CASILNPTGGTEAFF. The CDR3 DNA sequence: TGTGCCAGCATTCTTAACCCGACAGGGGGCACTGAAGCTTTCTTT.

A remark on this clonotype: It may be a read error: a sequence one base away is much more abundant. V is TRBV28 and J is TRBJ2-2; no firm D call. From germline, CDR1 is MDHEN and CDR2 SYDVKM. This CDR3 is 16 amino acids long. The CDR3 DNA reads TGTGCCAGCAGTTTCGCGGATTTCGCGAAGACCGGGGAGCTGTTTTTT. Its protein is CASSFADFAKTGELFF.

This clonotype was counted only a few times. The rearrangement links TRBV5-1 to TRBJ2-7; TRBD2 matches 14 bases. This CDR3 has 15 residues. Germline lookup yields CDR1 SGHRS and CDR2 YFSETQ. The V and J ends lost 0 bases and 5 bases, in that order; junction bases with no gene match: 1. For the CDR3, the DNA is TGCGCCAGCAGCTTGGGGGGACTAGCGGGGGACGAGCAGTACTTC. This codes for CASSLGGLAGDEQYF. The full variable domain, with the rest looked up from reference TRBV5-1 and TRBJ2-7, is KAGVTQTPRYLIKTRGQQVTLSCSPISGHRSVSWYQQTPGQGLQFLFEYFSETQRNKGNFPGRFSGRQFSNSRSEMNVSTLELGDSALYLCASSLGGLAGDEQYFGPGTRLTVT.

This clonotype was seen at least ten times. V usage is TRBV6-2 or TRBV6-3 and J usage is TRBJ2-7; the D is unclear. Germline CDR1 and CDR2: MNHEY and SVGEGT. Trimming pared 7 bases from V and 2 bases from J, leaving 15 bases between. This CDR3 comprises 14 residues. The CDR3 region is CASNLQRGTYEQYF. The CDR3 DNA follows: TGTGCCAGCAACCTACAGCGTGGAACCTACGAGCAGTACTTC.

V and J are TRBV7-8 and TRBJ2-1; 7 nucleotides agree with TRBD2. CDR1 and CDR2 (germline): SGHVS, FQNEAQ. This CDR3 is built from 17 residues. V lost 2 bases to trimming and J lost 0 bases; unmatched junction nucleotides: 7. The CDR3 nucleotides read TGTGCCAGCAGCTTATCTAACGGGAGGATCTCCTACAATGAGCAGTTCTTC. This codes for CASSLSNGRISYNEQFF.

The sample holds one count of this clonotype. The chain employs TRBV28 and TRBJ1-1; 7 positions match TRBD1. V was clipped by 8 bases and J by 0 bases; unmatched bases: 12. Per the germline V gene, CDR1 is MDHEN and CDR2 is SYDVKM. The CDR3 is 16 residues long. Here the CDR3 reads CASCLTTGTVNTEAFF. In DNA, the CDR3 is TGTGCCAGCTGTCTTACGACAGGGACAGTGAACACTGAAGCTTTCTTT.

The sample holds many counts of this clonotype. This chain links TRBV5-5 with TRBJ2-7, with TRBD1 as a possible D gene (6 bases). Germline V CDR1 and CDR2: SGHKS, YYEKEE (reference sequence). Trimming took 0 bases from V and 12 from J, leaving 16 bases between them. The CDR3 is made up of 13 amino acids. Here the CDR3 reads CASSLEDNLGAYF. The CDR3 DNA follows: TGTGCCAGCAGCTTGGAGGACAACCTGGGGGCGTACTTC.

V and J are TRBV5-5 and TRBJ1-5, with D perhaps TRBD1 (5 bases). Germline lookup yields CDR1 SGHKS and CDR2 YYEKEE (reference sequence). The CDR3 runs 14 residues. Between the trimmed V and J ends, which lost 1 base and 3 bases, there was a span of 8 bases. The CDR3 sequence: CASSLHRYNQPQHF. The CDR3 DNA reads as TGTGCCAGCAGCTTGCACAGGTACAATCAGCCCCAGCATTTT.

The chain combines TRBV11-2 with TRBJ2-5; a weak D match, TRBD2 (7 bases). Germline V gene sequence: CDR1 SGHAT, CDR2 FQNNGV. The CDR3 has 16 residues. Here the CDR3 DNA reads TGTACTAGCAGCTCCACAATGGGGGGGACAAAGGAGACCCAGTACTTC. Translation: CTSSSTMGGTKETQYF.

This chain links TRBV28 with TRBJ2-3; 8 nucleotides agree with TRBD1. This CDR3 has 15 amino acids. The germline CDR1 and CDR2 sequences are MDHEN and SYDVKM. V was clipped by 6 bases and J by 5 bases; unmatched bases: 10. The DNA of the CDR3 is TGTGCCAGCAGCCAGGGCAGGGGGCATGGAGATACGCAGTATTTT. Protein: CASSQGRGHGDTQYF. Together with reference TRBV28 and TRBJ2-3, the CDR3 gives the full variable domain: DVKVTQSSRYLVKRTGEKVFLECVQDMDHENMFWYRQDPGLGLRLIYFSYDVKMKEKGDIPEGYSVSREKKERFSLILESASTNQTSMYLCASSQGRGHGDTQYFGPGTRLTVL.

Regarding this clonotype: A clone one base away is much larger, so this may be a read error. The chain carries TRBV6-1 and TRBJ2-2; weak D call: TRBD1 (6 bases). Germline CDR1 is MNHNS and CDR2 is SASEGT. The CDR3 runs to 16 residues. The CDR3 nucleotides are TGTGCCAGCAGTACGCCGGACAGAACGAACATCGGGGAGCTGTTTTTT. This translates into CASSTPDRTNIGELFF.

Comments on this clonotype: A read error is possible here, since a much larger clone lies one base away. The chain couples TRBV11-2 to TRBJ1-2; D remains unclear. This CDR3 spans 13 amino acids. CDR1 is SGHAT and CDR2 is FQNNGV in the germline V gene. V lost 8 bases, J lost 8 bases, and 18 bases lay in between. CDR3 region: CASGADVAPGYTF. The CDR3, as DNA: TGTGCCAGCGGCGCCGACGTGGCGCCAGGCTACACCTTC.

As concerns this clonotype: This may be a read error: a much more frequent sequence differs by one nucleotide. The V gene is TRBV6-1, the J gene TRBJ2-6; D is perhaps TRBD1 (5 bases). CDR1 is MNHNS, CDR2 SASEGT, per germline. The CDR3 runs 15 residues. The CDR3 DNA sequence: TGTGCCAGCAGTGAAGACAGCTCTGGGGCCTACGTCCTGACTTTC. Amino acid sequence: CASSEDSSGAYVLTF.

V gene TRBV12-3 or TRBV12-4 combines with J gene TRBJ2-3, with 11 positions matching TRBD2. Losses at the gene ends were 5 bases for V and 4 bases for J; bases not matched to a gene: 11. This CDR3 spans 17 amino acids. CDR3 amino acids: CASSLGLAGGLADTQYF. CDR3 DNA: TGTGCCAGCAGTCTCGGACTAGCGGGTGGGCTTGCAGATACGCAGTATTTT.

This clonotype has just one count. A read error may be the cause here, since a much bigger clone is one base away. The rearrangement links TRBV20-1 to TRBJ2-7, with D tentatively TRBD1 or TRBD2 (5 bases each). Trimming shortened V by 0 bases and J by 6 bases, and 18 bases separated the two germline ends. The germline CDR1 and CDR2 sequences are DFQATT and SNEGSKA (reference sequence). The CDR3 sequence is 15 residues long. The CDR3 reads CSARDFKEGGGEQYF. In DNA form, the CDR3 reads TGCAGTGCTAGAGATTTTAAAGAAGGTGGGGGCGAGCAGTACTTC.

As for this clonotype: This may arise from a read error, as a much more abundant clone is one base away. The chain employs TRBV20-1 and TRBJ1-3; D is undetermined. Germline CDR1 and CDR2: DFQATT and SNEGSKA (reference sequence). The CDR3 has 13 residues. CDR3 protein: CSASPSAGNTIFF. The CDR3 bases are TGCAGTGCTTCTCCTAGTGCGGGAAACACCATATTTTTT.

Points on this clonotype: Relative to the germline gene, one junction end is altered; a read error may explain this. The chain uses TRBV11-2 and TRBJ2-5, with D possibly matching TRBD1 (5 bases). This CDR3 spans 15 amino acids. Germline V gives CDR1 SGHAT, CDR2 FQNNGV. For the CDR3, the DNA is TGTACCAGCAGCTTGGACATGGTGGGCGCGGAGACCCAGTATTTC. This translates into CTSSLDMVGAETQYF.